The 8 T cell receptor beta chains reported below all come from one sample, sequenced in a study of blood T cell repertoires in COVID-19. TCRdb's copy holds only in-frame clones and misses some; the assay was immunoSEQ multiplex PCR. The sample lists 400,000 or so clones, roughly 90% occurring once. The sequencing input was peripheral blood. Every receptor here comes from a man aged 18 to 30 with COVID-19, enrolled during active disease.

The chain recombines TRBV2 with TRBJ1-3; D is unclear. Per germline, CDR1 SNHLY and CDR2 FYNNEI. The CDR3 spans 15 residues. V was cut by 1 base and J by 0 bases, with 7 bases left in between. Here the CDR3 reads CASSEGPSSGNTIYF. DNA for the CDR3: TGTGCCAGCAGTGAAGGCCCGAGCTCTGGAAACACCATATATTTT.

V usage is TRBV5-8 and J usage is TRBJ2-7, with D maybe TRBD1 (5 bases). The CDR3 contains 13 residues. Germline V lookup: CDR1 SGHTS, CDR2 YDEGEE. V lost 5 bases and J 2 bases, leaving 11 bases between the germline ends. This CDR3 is CASSRQRTYEQYF. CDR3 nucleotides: TGTGCCAGCAGTCGACAGCGAACCTACGAGCAGTACTTC.

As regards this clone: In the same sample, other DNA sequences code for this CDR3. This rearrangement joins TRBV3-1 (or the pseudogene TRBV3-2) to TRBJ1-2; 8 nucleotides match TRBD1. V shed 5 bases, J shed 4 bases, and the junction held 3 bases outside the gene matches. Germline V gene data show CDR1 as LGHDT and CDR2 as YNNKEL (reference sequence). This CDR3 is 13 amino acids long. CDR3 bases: TGTGCCAGCAGCTTGCAGGGGGCCTATGGCTACACCTTC. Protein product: CASSLQGAYGYTF.

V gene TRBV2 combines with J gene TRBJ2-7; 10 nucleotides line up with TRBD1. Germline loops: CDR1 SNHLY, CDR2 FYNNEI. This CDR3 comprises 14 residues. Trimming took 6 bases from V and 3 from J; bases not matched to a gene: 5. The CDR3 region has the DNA TGTGCCAGCAGCCGGGACAGGGGACTCTACGAGCAGTACTTC. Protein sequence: CASSRDRGLYEQYF.

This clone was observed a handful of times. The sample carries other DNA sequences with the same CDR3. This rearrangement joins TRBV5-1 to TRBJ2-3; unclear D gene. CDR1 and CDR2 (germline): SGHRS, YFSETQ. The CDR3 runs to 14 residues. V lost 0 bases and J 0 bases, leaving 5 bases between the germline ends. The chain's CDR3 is CASSLATSTDTQYF. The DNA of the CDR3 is TGCGCCAGCAGCTTGGCGACTAGCACAGATACGCAGTATTTT.

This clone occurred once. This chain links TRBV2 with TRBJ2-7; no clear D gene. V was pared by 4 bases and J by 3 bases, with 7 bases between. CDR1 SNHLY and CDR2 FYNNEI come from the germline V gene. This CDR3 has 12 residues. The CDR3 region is CASSVGVYEQYF. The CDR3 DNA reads TGTGCCAGCAGTGTCGGTGTCTACGAGCAGTACTTC.

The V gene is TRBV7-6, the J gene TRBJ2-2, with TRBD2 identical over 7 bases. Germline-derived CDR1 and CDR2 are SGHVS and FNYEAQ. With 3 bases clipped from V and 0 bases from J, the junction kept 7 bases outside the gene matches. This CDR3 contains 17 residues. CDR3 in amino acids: CASSFLRGTSNTGELFF. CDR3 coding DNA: TGTGCCAGCAGCTTTTTGCGGGGGACCTCGAACACCGGGGAGCTGTTTTTT.

CDR3 loop: CASSNTASYNEQFF. The CDR3, as DNA: TGTGCCAGCAGTAATACCGCCAGTTACAATGAGCAGTTCTTC. The gene calls are TRBV6-5 and TRBJ2-1; D ambiguous. V shed 5 bases and J shed 4 bases, with 12 bases lying between them. The germline V gene encodes CDR1 MNHEY and CDR2 SVGAGI. The length of the CDR3 is 14 residues.